This T cell receptor beta chain was identified in a study of T cell repertoires in cytomegalovirus infection. The wider study: The authors relied on CMV epitopes, both recently identified HLA-C-restricted and well-studied HLA-B-restricted. Both a matching HLA type and CMV infection were indicated by public TCR beta signatures. Overall study findings and caveats: Individuals carrying CMV plus the relevant HLA were identified by cumulative frequency of public TCR beta families. In two of eight donors, the top clonotype was HLA-C-restricted CMV-specific.

This clonotype was counted between two and nine times. Its antigen is unidentified. TCRdb independently ran MiXCR on the reads; one entry per CDR3 protein. The data contain approximately 730,000 distinct CDR3 sequences, around 32% of them seen just once; the ten biggest clones take up about 20%. Germline lookup yields CDR1 SGHTA and CDR2 FQGNSA. Trimming left V 5 bases short and J 2 bases short, with 13 bases between. This CDR3 spans 15 amino acids. The chain joins TRBV7-2 to TRBJ1-5, with D uncertain. The sample in question was cultured PBMCs, obtained from culture after CMV antigen stimulation. The clonotype was recovered from a human donor in good health (CMV status not recorded). Some clones in this sample may be carry-over from other donors' samples. This CDR3 is CASSPRHLGNQPQHF. DNA of the CDR3: TGTGCCAGCAGCCCTAGACATCTTGGCAATCAGCCCCAGCATTTT.